One T cell receptor beta chain is described in this entry. TCRdb re-derived calls from the 5' RACE reads in MiXCR, one entry per CDR3 protein. The sample includes about 500,000 distinct CDR3 sequences, more than 13% of them seen just once. The sample originates from a study of identical twins. The same sample was also studied in work on yellow fever vaccine responses in identical twins.

This TCR was sampled from a woman aged 18-29 years in good health. Sequenced input: CD4+ T cells sorted from blood.

The CDR3 here is CASSPLLNTGELFF. The CDR3, as DNA: TGTGCCAGCAGTCCACTCCTGAACACCGGGGAGCTGTTTTTT. The chain couples TRBV12-3 or TRBV12-4 to TRBJ2-2; D remains unclear. V was cut by 5 bases and J by 1 base, with 8 bases left in between. The CDR3 totals 14 residues.